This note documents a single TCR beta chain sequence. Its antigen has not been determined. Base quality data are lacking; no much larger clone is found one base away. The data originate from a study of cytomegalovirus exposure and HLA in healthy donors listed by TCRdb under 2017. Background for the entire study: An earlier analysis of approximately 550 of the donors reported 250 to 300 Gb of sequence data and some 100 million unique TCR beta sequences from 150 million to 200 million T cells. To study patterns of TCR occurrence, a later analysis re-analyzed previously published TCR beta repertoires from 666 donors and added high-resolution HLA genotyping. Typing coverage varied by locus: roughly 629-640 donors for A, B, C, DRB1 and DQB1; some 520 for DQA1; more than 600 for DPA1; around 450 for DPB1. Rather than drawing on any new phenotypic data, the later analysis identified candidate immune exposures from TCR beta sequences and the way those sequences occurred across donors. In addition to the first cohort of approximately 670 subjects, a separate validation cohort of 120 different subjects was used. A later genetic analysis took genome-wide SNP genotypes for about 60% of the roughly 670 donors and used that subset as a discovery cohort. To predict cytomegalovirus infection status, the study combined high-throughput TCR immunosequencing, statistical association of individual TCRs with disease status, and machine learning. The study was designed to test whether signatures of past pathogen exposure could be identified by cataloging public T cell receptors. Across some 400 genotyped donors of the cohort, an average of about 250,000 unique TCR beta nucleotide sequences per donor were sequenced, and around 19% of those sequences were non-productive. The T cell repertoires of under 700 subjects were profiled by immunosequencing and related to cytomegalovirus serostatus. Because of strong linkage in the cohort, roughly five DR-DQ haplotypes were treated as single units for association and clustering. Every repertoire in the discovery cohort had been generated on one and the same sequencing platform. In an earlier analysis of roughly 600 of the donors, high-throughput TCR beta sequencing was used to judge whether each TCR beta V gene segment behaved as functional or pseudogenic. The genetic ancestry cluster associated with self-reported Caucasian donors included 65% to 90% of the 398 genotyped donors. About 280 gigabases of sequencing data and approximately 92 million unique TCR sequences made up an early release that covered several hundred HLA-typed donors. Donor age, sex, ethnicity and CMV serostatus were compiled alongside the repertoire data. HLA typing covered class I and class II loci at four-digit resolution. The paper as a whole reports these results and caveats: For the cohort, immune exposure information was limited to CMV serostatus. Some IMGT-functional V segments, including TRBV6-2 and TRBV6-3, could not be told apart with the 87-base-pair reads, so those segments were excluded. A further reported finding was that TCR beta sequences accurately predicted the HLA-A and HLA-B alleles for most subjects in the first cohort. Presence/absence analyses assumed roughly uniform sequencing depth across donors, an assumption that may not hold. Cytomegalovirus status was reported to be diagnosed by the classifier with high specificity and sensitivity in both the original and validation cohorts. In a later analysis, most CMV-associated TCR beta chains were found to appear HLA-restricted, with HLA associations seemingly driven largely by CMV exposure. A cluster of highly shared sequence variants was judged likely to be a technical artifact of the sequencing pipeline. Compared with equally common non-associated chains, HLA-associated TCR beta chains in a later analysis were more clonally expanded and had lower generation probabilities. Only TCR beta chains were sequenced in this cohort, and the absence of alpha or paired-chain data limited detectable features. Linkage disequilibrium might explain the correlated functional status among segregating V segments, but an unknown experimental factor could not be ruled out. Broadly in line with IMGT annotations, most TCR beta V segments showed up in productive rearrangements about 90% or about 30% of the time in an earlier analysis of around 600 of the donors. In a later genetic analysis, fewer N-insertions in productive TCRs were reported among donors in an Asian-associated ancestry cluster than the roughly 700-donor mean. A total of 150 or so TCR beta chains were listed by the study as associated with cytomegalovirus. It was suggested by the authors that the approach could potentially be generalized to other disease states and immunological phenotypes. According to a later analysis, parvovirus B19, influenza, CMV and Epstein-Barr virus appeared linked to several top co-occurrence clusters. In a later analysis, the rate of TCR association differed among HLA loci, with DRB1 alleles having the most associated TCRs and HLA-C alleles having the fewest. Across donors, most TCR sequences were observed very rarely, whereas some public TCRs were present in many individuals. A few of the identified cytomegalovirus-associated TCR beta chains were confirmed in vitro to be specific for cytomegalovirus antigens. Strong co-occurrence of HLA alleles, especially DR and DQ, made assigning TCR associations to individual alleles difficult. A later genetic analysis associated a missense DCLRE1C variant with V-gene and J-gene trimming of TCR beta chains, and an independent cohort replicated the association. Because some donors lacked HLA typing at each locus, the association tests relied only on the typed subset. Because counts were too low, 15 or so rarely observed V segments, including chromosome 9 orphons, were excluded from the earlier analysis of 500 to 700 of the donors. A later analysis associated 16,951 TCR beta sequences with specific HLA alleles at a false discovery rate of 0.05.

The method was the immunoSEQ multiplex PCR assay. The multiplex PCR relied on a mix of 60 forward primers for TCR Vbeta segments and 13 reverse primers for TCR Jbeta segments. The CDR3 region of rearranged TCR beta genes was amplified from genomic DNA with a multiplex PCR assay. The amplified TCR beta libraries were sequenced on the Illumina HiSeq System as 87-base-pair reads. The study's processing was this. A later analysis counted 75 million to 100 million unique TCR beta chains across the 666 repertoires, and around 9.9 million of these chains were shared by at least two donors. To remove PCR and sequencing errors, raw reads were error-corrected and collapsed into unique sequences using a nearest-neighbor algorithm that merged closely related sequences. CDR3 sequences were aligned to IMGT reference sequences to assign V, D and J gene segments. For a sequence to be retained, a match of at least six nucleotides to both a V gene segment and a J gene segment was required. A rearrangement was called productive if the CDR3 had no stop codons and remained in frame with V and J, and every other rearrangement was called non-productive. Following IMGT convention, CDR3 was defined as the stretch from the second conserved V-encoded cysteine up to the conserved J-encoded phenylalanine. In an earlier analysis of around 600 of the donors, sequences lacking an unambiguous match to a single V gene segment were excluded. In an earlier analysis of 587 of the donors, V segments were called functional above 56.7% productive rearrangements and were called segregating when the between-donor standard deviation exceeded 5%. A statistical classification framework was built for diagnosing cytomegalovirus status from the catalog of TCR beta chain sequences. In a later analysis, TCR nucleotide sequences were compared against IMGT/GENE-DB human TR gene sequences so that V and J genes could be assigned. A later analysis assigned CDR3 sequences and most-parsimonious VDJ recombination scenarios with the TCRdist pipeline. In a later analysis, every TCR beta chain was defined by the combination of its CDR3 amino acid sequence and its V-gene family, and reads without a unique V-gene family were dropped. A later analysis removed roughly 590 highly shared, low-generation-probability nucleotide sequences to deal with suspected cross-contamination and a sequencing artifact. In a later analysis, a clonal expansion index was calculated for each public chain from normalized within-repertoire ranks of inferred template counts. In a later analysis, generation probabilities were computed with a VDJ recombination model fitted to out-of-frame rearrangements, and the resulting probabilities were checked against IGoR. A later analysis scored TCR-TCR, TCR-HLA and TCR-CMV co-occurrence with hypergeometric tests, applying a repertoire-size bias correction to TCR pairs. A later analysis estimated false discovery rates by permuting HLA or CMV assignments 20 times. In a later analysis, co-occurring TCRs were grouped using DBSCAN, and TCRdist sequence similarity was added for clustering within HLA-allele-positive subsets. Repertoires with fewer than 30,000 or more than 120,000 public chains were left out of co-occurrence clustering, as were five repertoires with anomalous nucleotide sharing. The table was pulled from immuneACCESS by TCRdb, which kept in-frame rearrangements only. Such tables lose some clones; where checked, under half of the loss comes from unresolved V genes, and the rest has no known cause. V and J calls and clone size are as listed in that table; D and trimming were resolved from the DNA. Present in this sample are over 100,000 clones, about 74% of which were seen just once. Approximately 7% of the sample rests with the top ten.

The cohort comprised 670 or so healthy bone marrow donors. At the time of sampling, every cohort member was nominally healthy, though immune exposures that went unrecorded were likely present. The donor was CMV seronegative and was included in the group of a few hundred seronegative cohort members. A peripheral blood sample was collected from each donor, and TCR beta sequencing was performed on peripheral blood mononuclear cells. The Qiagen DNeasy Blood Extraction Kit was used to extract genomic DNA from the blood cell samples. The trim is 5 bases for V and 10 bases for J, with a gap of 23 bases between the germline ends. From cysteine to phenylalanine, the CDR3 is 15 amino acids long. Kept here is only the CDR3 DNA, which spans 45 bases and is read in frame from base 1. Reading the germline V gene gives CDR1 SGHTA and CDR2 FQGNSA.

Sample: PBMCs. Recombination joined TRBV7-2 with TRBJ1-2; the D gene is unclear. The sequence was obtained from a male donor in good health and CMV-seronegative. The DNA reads TGTGCCAGCAGCCCGTCCACGTTATTAACTAGCATCTACACCTTC. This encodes CASSPSTLLTSIYTF.